A selection of T cell receptor beta chains follows, all from one sample in a study of T cell changes during pregnancy in multiple sclerosis. Profiled with immunoSEQ multiplex PCR; TCRdb holds only in-frame clones, not every one. Here the sample spans roughly 40,000 clones, 91% being singletons. Material: CD4+ T cells from peripheral blood mononuclear cells, obtained in the second trimester of pregnancy. The receptors stem from a female donor in good health, enrolled as a control in a pregnancy study. CDR3s include the opening cysteine and the closing phenylalanine or tryptophan. The D gene is left open where the match is weak. Clone size, where shown, is once, few, many, or a class for clones that have expanded.

>TRBJ1-5|-|-|TRBV5-8
CASSLLSFGNQPQHF
TGTGCCAGCAGCTTGCTGTCGTTCGGCAATCAGCCCCAGCATTTT
>TRBJ2-3|TRBD2|-|TRBV15
CATSPLAGPLDTQYF
TGTGCCACCAGCCCCCTAGCGGGCCCCTTGGATACGCAGTATTTT
>TRBJ2-3|TRBD2|-|TRBV7-9
CASSLSGGLAGGSTDTQYF
TGTGCCAGCAGCTTATCCGGTGGACTAGCGGGAGGTAGCACAGATACGCAGTATTTT
>TRBJ1-5|-|-|TRBV18
CASSPSLDGGQPQHF
TGTGCCAGCTCTCCCAGTCTCGACGGAGGTCAGCCCCAGCATTTT
>TRBJ1-2|TRBD1|-|TRBV10-3
CAISESGTGLYGYTF
TGTGCCATCAGTGAGTCCGGGACAGGGCTCTATGGCTACACCTTC
>TRBJ1-5|TRBD1|-|TRBV6-1
CASLGQQNQPQHF
TGTGCCAGCCTGGGACAGCAGAATCAGCCCCAGCATTTT
>TRBJ2-7|TRBD2|-|TRBV5-6
CASSPPRRSGLEISEQYF
TGTGCCAGCAGCCCGCCGCGCCGATCGGGACTAGAAATTTCCGAGCAGTACTTC
>TRBJ1-2|-|-|TRBV5-5
CASSLVFVSYGYTF
TGTGCCAGCAGCTTGGTTTTCGTTTCGTATGGCTACACCTTC
>TRBJ1-1|-|-|TRBV18
CASSNKGGSTEAFF
TGTGCCAGCTCGAATAAAGGGGGTAGCACTGAAGCTTTCTTT
>TRBJ1-2|-|-|TRBV30
CAWRRSAGAYGTANYGYTF
TGTGCCTGGAGGCGGTCGGCGGGGGCTTATGGTACCGCTAACTATGGCTACACCTTC
>TRBJ2-1|TRBD2|-|TRBV30
CAWSPGASGNNEQFF
TGTGCCTGGAGTCCCGGGGCTAGCGGGAACAATGAGCAGTTCTTC
>TRBJ2-1|-|-|TRBV9
CASSPSPINEQFF
TGTGCCAGCAGCCCCTCCCCTATCAATGAGCAGTTCTTC
>TRBJ2-1|-|once|TRBV21-1
CARGWPGQNYNEQFF
TGTGCCAGGGGGTGGCCGGGACAAAATTACAATGAGCAGTTCTTC
>TRBJ1-5|TRBD1|-|TRBV9
CASSVGPSTGLTQPQHF
TGTGCCAGCAGCGTAGGACCATCGACAGGGCTTACTCAGCCCCAGCATTTT
>TRBJ1-3|TRBD1|-|TRBV19
CASEQGDSGNTIYF
TGTGCCAGTGAACAGGGGGACTCTGGAAACACCATATATTTT
>TRBJ2-1|TRBD2|once|TRBV29-1
CSVEAQLAGNEQFF
TGCAGCGTTGAAGCACAACTAGCGGGCAATGAGCAGTTCTTC
>TRBJ1-2|-|-|TRBV28
CASSPGIHADGYTF
TGTGCCAGCAGTCCCGGGATCCACGCGGATGGCTACACCTTC
>TRBJ2-1|TRBD2|few|TRBV5-1
CASSLAGTSGTSFYNEQFF
TGCGCCAGCAGCTTAGCCGGGACTAGCGGGACGTCCTTTTACAATGAGCAGTTCTTC
>TRBJ1-1|-|-|TRBV19
CASRQDSLNTEAFF
TGTGCCAGTAGACAGGACAGCCTGAACACTGAAGCTTTCTTT
>TRBJ1-3|TRBD1|-|TRBV7-8
CATSTGSGNTIYF
TGTGCCACCTCGACAGGGTCAGGAAACACCATATATTTT